This TCR beta chain emerged from a study of beta chain features in type 1 diabetes. Study-wide background: Comparable age, gender and cell yields were observed in patients relative to healthy donors. The examined sorted cells totaled fewer than 140 million across samples.

The whole isolated RNA underwent reverse transcription, so sequencing captured expressed TCRB transcripts. Clones were read by immunoSEQ multiplex PCR, and TCRdb kept only the in-frame ones, dropping some. The sample shows tens of thousands of clones, approximately 70% of them seen only once. Study results and caveats: In cDNA sequencing, cells with high TCR expression could be over-represented. TCRB CDR3s from Type 1 diabetes patients were moderately but significantly shorter in all four CD4+ subsets. Fewer insertions but more deletions were seen at VDJ junctions in type 1 diabetes patients.

A note on this clone: Antigen: not known.

Sequencing was performed on stem cell memory CD4+ T cells from blood. This TCR was sampled from a woman between 40 and 55 years old with type 1 diabetes.

CDR3 protein: CASSSLVSEGAFF. DNA for the CDR3: TGTGCCAGCAGCTCCCTCGTGTCCGAGGGAGCTTTCTTT. The chain combines TRBV7-9 with TRBJ1-1; D remains unclear. The germline gives CDR1 SEHNR, CDR2 FQNEAQ (reference sequence). Trimming cost V 4 bases and J 10 bases, with 16 bases left between them. CDR3 length equals 13 residues.